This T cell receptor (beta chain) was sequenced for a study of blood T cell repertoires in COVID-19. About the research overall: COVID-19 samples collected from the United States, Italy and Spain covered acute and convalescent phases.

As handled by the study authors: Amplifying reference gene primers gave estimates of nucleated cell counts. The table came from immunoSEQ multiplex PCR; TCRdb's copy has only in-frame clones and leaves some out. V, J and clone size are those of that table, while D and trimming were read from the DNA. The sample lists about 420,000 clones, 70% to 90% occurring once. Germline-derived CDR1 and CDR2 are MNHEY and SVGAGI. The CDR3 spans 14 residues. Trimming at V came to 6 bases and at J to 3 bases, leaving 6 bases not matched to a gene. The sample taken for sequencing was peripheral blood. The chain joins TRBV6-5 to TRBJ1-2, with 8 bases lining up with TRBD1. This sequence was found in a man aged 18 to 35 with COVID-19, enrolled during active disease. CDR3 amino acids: CASSLDRADYGYTF. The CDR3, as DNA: TGTGCCAGCAGCTTGGACAGGGCGGACTATGGCTACACCTTC.